The 16 T cell receptor beta chains in this list originate from one sample, sequenced in a study of radiation and T cells in renal cell carcinoma. As for time point: blood 4 weeks post-SBRT, at nephrectomy. Described treatment: 15 Gy SBRT to primary tumor, nephrectomy 4 weeks later. Method: immunoSEQ multiplex PCR; TCRdb's copy keeps in-frame clones and lacks some. The data show around 77,000 clones, around four fifths seen once. This sample comprised blood, obtained from a patient whose treatment included radiotherapy and nephrectomy. The receptors stem from a woman aged 55-70 years with renal cell carcinoma.

This sequence joins TRBV6-5 and TRBJ1-2, with TRBD1 identical over 9 bases. The CDR3 consists of 14 residues. Trimming at V came to 6 bases and at J to 4 bases, leaving 6 bases not matched to a gene. Germline loops: CDR1 MNHEY, CDR2 SVGAGI. The CDR3 here is CASSNGQGRYGYTF. The DNA for the CDR3 is TGTGCCAGCAGCAACGGACAGGGGCGCTATGGCTACACCTTC.

Comments on this clone: At one end, the junction sequence differs from germline, possibly due to a read error. The chain combines TRBV7-7 with TRBJ2-5; D possibly corresponds to TRBD1 (5 bases). Germline V CDR1 and CDR2: SSHAT, FNYEAQ (reference sequence). The length of the CDR3 is 14 residues. The CDR3 region has the DNA TGTGCTAGCAGCACCCGACAGAACCAAGAGACCCAGTACTTC. Its translation: CASSTRQNQETQYF. The full variable domain, with the rest looked up from reference TRBV7-7 and TRBJ2-5, is GAGVSQSPRYKVTKRGQDVTLRCDPISSHATLYWYQQALGQGPEFLTYFNYEAQPDKSGLPSDRFSAERPEGSISTLTIQRTEQRDSAMYRCASSTRQNQETQYFGPGTRLLVL.

The rearrangement joins TRBV27 to TRBJ2-3; D might be TRBD1 (6 bases). CDR3 length equals 16 residues. Trimming removed 3 bases from V and 1 base from J, with 14 bases in between. Germline values: CDR1 MNHEY, CDR2 SMNVEV (reference sequence). CDR3 nucleotides: TGTGCCAGCAGTTTTCGCGACCCAGGGGGCACAGATACGCAGTATTTT. It encodes CASSFRDPGGTDTQYF.

The sample holds one count of this clone. This chain connects TRBV6-1 to TRBJ1-5; weak D call: TRBD1 (5 bases). The length of the CDR3 is 14 residues. Germline CDR1 and CDR2: MNHNS and SASEGT. The ends were cut back, 5 bases at V and 3 bases at J, with 11 bases in the middle. The CDR3 sequence is CASSRDAYNQPQHF. CDR3 DNA sequence: TGTGCCAGCAGTAGGGACGCCTACAATCAGCCCCAGCATTTT.

This clone was counted a few times. Other DNA sequences in this sample translate to the same CDR3. The chain employs TRBV7-9 and TRBJ2-7; the D gene is possibly TRBD1 (6 bases). CDR3 length: 14 amino acids. V was trimmed by 1 base and J by 2 bases, leaving 9 bases between them. From germline, CDR1 is SEHNR and CDR2 FQNEAQ (reference sequence). The DNA of the CDR3 is TGTGCCAGCAGCTTAGGGCCAGGGGCCTACGAGCAGTACTTC. This gives the protein CASSLGPGAYEQYF. Supplemented by reference TRBV7-9 and TRBJ2-7, the full variable domain reads DTGVSQNPRHKITKRGQNVTFRCDPISEHNRLYWYRQTLGQGPEFLTYFQNEAQLEKSRLLSDRFSAERPKGSFSTLEIQRTEQGDSAMYLCASSLGPGAYEQYFGPGTRLTVT.

This chain joins TRBV5-1 and TRBJ2-5; 8 bases are a match to TRBD1. The CDR3 consists of 14 residues. The J segment lost 4 bases and the V segment lost 4 bases, leaving 6 bases of the junction unmatched. Looked up from germline, CDR1 is SGHRS and CDR2 is YFSETQ. CDR3 sequence: CASSRDRGTETQYF. As DNA, the CDR3 is TGCGCCAGCAGCAGAGACAGGGGAACAGAGACCCAGTACTTC.

The chain couples TRBV19 to TRBJ2-5, with D unresolved. Germline V gene sequence: CDR1 LNHDA, CDR2 SQIVND (reference sequence). The CDR3 has 13 residues. V lost 3 bases, J lost 5 bases, and 10 bases lay in between. The CDR3 DNA reads as TGTGCCAGTAGTATTTCTGGGCGCGAGACCCAGTACTTC. It yields the protein CASSISGRETQYF.

This rearrangement joins TRBV6-5 to TRBJ2-7; possible D gene TRBD1, 6 bases. There are 14 residues in the CDR3. Germline values: CDR1 MNHEY, CDR2 SVGAGI. V lost 4 bases and J lost 5, with 15 bases in between. CDR3 nucleotide sequence: TGTGCCAGCAGTTTTGCCAGGGGTATCGACGAGCAGTACTTC. As protein: CASSFARGIDEQYF.

This clone was seen a single time. The J gene is TRBJ2-5, the V gene TRBV7-9; D is undetermined. V was trimmed by 4 bases and J by 0 bases, leaving 6 bases between them. The length of the CDR3 is 13 residues. Germline values: CDR1 SEHNR, CDR2 FQNEAQ (reference sequence). The CDR3 is CASSSTNQETQYF. CDR3 sequence (DNA): TGTGCCAGCAGCTCGACAAACCAAGAGACCCAGTACTTC.

In this sample, this clone turned up once. CDR3 nucleotide sequence: TGTGCCAGCAGCCAAGAATGGGGTCAGGGGTATGGCTACACCTTC. Its protein is CASSQEWGQGYGYTF. The chain has TRBV14 and TRBJ1-2, with D possibly matching TRBD1 (6 bases). The germline V gene has CDR1 SGHDN and CDR2 FVKESK. This CDR3 spans 15 amino acids. Trimming took off 0 bases at V and 5 bases at J, with 13 bases between the two ends.

This clone has at least ten counts. DNA for the CDR3: TGTGCCAGCAGCTTACAGGGGGTGGTTGCTTTCTTT. Protein: CASSLQGVVAFF. The chain joins TRBV7-8 to TRBJ1-1; 7 nucleotides match TRBD1. The CDR3 is 12 amino acids. With 2 bases clipped from V and 11 bases from J, the junction kept 5 bases outside the gene matches. Germline CDR1 reads SGHVS; CDR2 reads FQNEAQ.

Comment on this clone: One end of the junction fails to match germline, which may point to a read error. The gene calls are TRBV7-9 and TRBJ1-6; no clear D. The CDR3 totals 14 residues. Germline CDR1 SEHNR, CDR2 FQNEAQ (reference sequence). The CDR3 protein is CAGSLRIINSPLHF. CDR3 nucleotides: TGTGCCGGCAGCTTACGGATAATTAATTCACCCCTCCACTTT.

The rearrangement uses TRBV7-6 and TRBJ2-2; no clear D gene. This CDR3 comprises 14 residues. Germline CDR1 reads SGHVS; CDR2 reads FNYEAQ. Between the trimmed V and J ends, which lost 1 base and 6 bases, there was a span of 9 bases. DNA for the CDR3: TGTGCCAGCAGCTTAGTACAAGGGTCCGGGGAGCTGTTTTTT. Protein product: CASSLVQGSGELFF.

The rearrangement uses TRBV25-1 and TRBJ1-2; 8 bases align to TRBD1. J lost 4 bases, V lost 8 bases, and 9 bases had no gene match. This CDR3 has 14 amino acids. Germline V lookup: CDR1 MGHDK, CDR2 SYGVNS. CDR3 amino acids: CASWGQGAGYGYTF. The CDR3 bases are TGTGCCAGCTGGGGCCAGGGGGCAGGCTATGGCTACACCTTC.

This rearrangement joins TRBV19 to TRBJ1-2; a weak D match, TRBD1 (5 bases). The V end lost 5 bases, the J end lost 4 bases, and 11 bases lay between the germline ends. Per the germline V gene, CDR1 is LNHDA and CDR2 is SQIVND (reference sequence). The CDR3 is 13 residues long. The CDR3 DNA is TGTGCCAGTAGTCCGGGACTCCCCTATGGCTACACCTTC. It codes for CASSPGLPYGYTF.

There are a few counts of this clone. The chain's CDR3 is CASRNRGLAGVPEQFF. The DNA of the CDR3 is TGTGCCAGCCGGAACCGGGGCCTAGCGGGAGTCCCTGAGCAGTTCTTC. The chain employs TRBV21-1 and TRBJ2-1; the D call of TRBD2 is as the table states it, not checked on the DNA. TRBV21-1 represents a pseudogene. CDR3 size: 16 residues.